The clone carrying this T cell receptor beta chain came up many times. Its antigen is still unknown. The library was built from 400 ng RNA with molecular barcoded adaptors for alpha/delta and beta/gamma chains. TCRdb called the reads again in MiXCR, with one record for every CDR3 protein. The repertoire consists of 6,000 or so distinct CDR3 sequences, with around 20% occurring once and the leading ten covering under 30%. J lost 2 bases, V lost 4 bases, and 3 bases had no gene match. The CDR3 totals 16 residues. CDR1 is KGHDR and CDR2 is SFDVKD in the germline V gene. These data are taken from a study of read filtering for tumor transcriptome and immune sequencing. Whole-study context: Revised staging placed eight or nine patients in R-ISS I, 15 to 20 in II, 6 or 7 in III. Study findings and constraints: About four fifths of IR-seq clonotypes had a single read, yet these held roughly 3.3% of reads.

Sampling of bone marrow took place during active disease in every patient. The chain carries TRBV24-1 and TRBJ2-1, with TRBD2 matching over 11 bases. The sequence came from a donor aged 40 or over with multiple myeloma. Sequences were obtained from a population of CD138-negative cells sorted from bone marrow. As DNA, the CDR3 is TGTGCCACCAGTGAGCCGGGACTAGCGGCCTACAATGAGCAGTTCTTC. Translating gives CATSEPGLAAYNEQFF.